Shown below are 13 T cell receptor beta chains from a single sample sequenced in a study of identical twins. TCRdb re-called the 5' RACE reads through MiXCR, storing one row per CDR3 protein. Of 640,000 or so distinct CDR3 sequences in the sample, roughly 6% were seen once. The specimen sequenced was naive T cells sorted from blood. The receptors were gathered from a man younger than 35 in good health.

This clonotype has at least ten counts. This rearrangement joins TRBV7-9 to TRBJ2-5; D possibly matches TRBD1 or TRBD2 (5 bases each). CDR1 and CDR2 from the germline V gene are SEHNR and FQNEAQ (reference sequence). The V end lost 3 bases, the J end lost 4 bases, and 9 bases lay between the germline ends. CDR3 length equals 13 residues. The CDR3 DNA reads TGTGCCAGCAGCTTCGGGGCCATAGAGACCCAGTACTTC. This sequence encodes CASSFGAIETQYF.

This clonotype was detected many times. J is TRBJ1-6 and V is TRBV10-2; D is ambiguous. The germline CDR1 and CDR2 sequences are WSHSY and SAAADI. The V gene lost 7 bases and the J gene lost 6 bases, with 10 bases spanning the gap. The CDR3 spans 13 residues. This chain's CDR3 is CASIGRVNSPLHF. The CDR3 DNA sequence: TGCGCCAGCATTGGACGGGTTAATTCACCCCTCCACTTT.

This clonotype was counted many times. The rearrangement links TRBV6-5 to TRBJ1-5, with D uncertain. CDR1 and CDR2 (germline): MNHEY, SVGAGI. V lost 0 bases and J 0 bases, leaving 9 bases between the germline ends. This CDR3 region has 16 residues. For the CDR3, the DNA is TGTGCCAGCAGTTACTCGATAACGTATAGCAATCAGCCCCAGCATTTT. Its translation: CASSYSITYSNQPQHF.

This clonotype was seen at least ten times. This chain connects TRBV5-1 to TRBJ2-7, with 10 bases identical to TRBD1. The V segment lost 3 bases and the J segment 7 bases; nucleotides outside the gene matches: 10. Germline CDR1 is SGHRS and CDR2 is YFSETQ. The CDR3 length is 15 residues. The CDR3, as DNA: TGCGCCAGCAGCTGGGAAGGACAGGGGGTAAGGGAGCAGTACTTC. Protein product: CASSWEGQGVREQYF. Full variable domain (remainder filled in from reference TRBV5-1 and TRBJ2-7): KAGVTQTPRYLIKTRGQQVTLSCSPISGHRSVSWYQQTPGQGLQFLFEYFSETQRNKGNFPGRFSGRQFSNSRSEMNVSTLELGDSALYLCASSWEGQGVREQYFGPGTRLTVT.

The chain uses TRBV6-2 or TRBV6-3 and TRBJ1-5, with 11 bases aligning to TRBD1. This CDR3 has 17 residues. V shed 8 bases and J 6 bases; nucleotides not matched to a gene: 15. CDR1 is MNHEY and CDR2 is SVGEGT in the germline V gene. CDR3: CASDPKGRDRGVQPQHF. As DNA, the CDR3 is TGTGCCAGCGACCCCAAGGGGCGGGACAGGGGGGTTCAGCCCCAGCATTTT.

This clonotype was seen many times. The V gene is TRBV29-1, the J gene TRBJ1-2; D not resolved. The V end lost 6 bases, the J end lost 0 bases, and 11 bases lay between the germline ends. The germline gives CDR1 SQVTM, CDR2 ANQGSEA. This CDR3 comprises 13 residues. CDR3 sequence: CSVPTDPNYGYTF. DNA for the CDR3: TGCAGCGTCCCGACGGACCCTAACTATGGCTACACCTTC.

This clonotype has ten or more counts. The rearrangement uses TRBV28 and TRBJ1-1; 10 nucleotides agree with TRBD1. The V segment lost 1 base and the J segment 5 bases; nucleotides outside the gene matches: 7. Germline assignment: CDR1 MDHEN and CDR2 SYDVKM. The CDR3 is 16 residues long. CDR3 nucleotides: TGTGCCAGCAGTTTATCCGGGACAGGGGCTCAGACTGAAGCTTTCTTT. Its protein product is CASSLSGTGAQTEAFF.

The sample holds many counts of this clonotype. The chain employs TRBV20-1 and TRBJ2-1, with 9 positions matching TRBD2. V lost 0 bases, J lost 9 bases, and 6 bases stayed unmatched. Germline CDR1 is DFQATT and CDR2 is SNEGSKA (reference sequence). The CDR3 spans 14 residues. For the CDR3, the DNA is TGCAGTGCTAGAGAATTTAGCGGGAGCTCTGAGCAGTTCTTC. It specifies CSAREFSGSSEQFF.

This clonotype was counted at least ten times. The chain couples TRBV29-1 to TRBJ2-1; no clear D gene. V lost 5 bases and J lost 0, with 11 bases in between. The CDR3 covers 14 residues. The germline CDR1 and CDR2 sequences are SQVTM and ANQGSEA. CDR3 bases: TGCAGCGTTCCTGTCCCCTCCTCCTACAATGAGCAGTTCTTC. It is translated as CSVPVPSSYNEQFF.

Only a few counts were recorded for this clonotype. V and J are TRBV28 and TRBJ2-5; 7 bases fit TRBD1. The J segment lost 5 bases and the V segment lost 5 bases, leaving 11 bases of the junction unmatched. Germline lookup yields CDR1 MDHEN and CDR2 SYDVKM. The CDR3 is made up of 15 amino acids. CDR3: CASSRPTGTGETQYF. DNA of the CDR3: TGTGCCAGCAGTCGCCCGACAGGGACGGGGGAGACCCAGTACTTC.

This clonotype has at least ten counts. This rearrangement joins TRBV12-3 or TRBV12-4 to TRBJ2-2; D remains unclear. Trimming took off 6 bases at V and 5 bases at J, with 10 bases between the two ends. The CDR3 extends over 13 amino acids. The CDR3 reads CASSRLYTGELFF. In DNA, the CDR3 is TGTGCCAGCAGCCGACTGTATACCGGGGAGCTGTTTTTT.

This clonotype was seen a few times. The rearrangement uses TRBV24-1 and TRBJ2-3, with unresolved D. The V and J ends lost 1 base and 5 bases respectively, with 6 bases between them. CDR3 size: 13 residues. In germline, CDR1 is KGHDR, CDR2 SFDVKD. CDR3 sequence: CATSDFGEDTQYF. The CDR3 DNA is TGTGCCACCAGTGATTTCGGCGAAGATACGCAGTATTTT.

This clonotype was counted between two and nine times. The chain is built from TRBV10-3 and TRBJ1-6, with D tentatively TRBD1 (5 bases). This CDR3 is built from 17 residues. The germline V gene has CDR1 ENHRY and CDR2 SYGVKD. Trimming took off 0 bases at V and 9 bases at J, with 18 bases between the two ends. CDR3 protein: CAISESESLGGSSPLHF. CDR3 bases: TGTGCCATCAGTGAGTCGGAATCGCTGGGGGGAAGTTCACCCCTCCACTTT.